This T cell receptor (beta chain) was found in a study of human T cells and chemical hapten exposure. Overall study: Diagnoses of alopecia areata, totalis or universalis occurred in mostly female patients.

Study-level points and caveats: Once DPC sensitization occurred, TCRs above 1 in 1000 frequency showed no change. Patch test score rose with PT1 expanded TCR count, significant at thresholds 8, 16 and 32, not 4.

Time point noted: patch test 3, about 24 weeks after DPC sensitization. Treatment given: therapeutic diphenylcyclopropenone sensitization with weekly scalp DPC. It was unfractionated whole blood from which total RNA was extracted. The study enrolled 18 to 70-year-old alopecia patients suitable for DPC. The germline CDR1 and CDR2 sequences are MDHEN and SYDVKM. The V end was cut by 7 bases, the J end by 0 bases, with 7 bases between. The length of the CDR3 is 12 residues. This clonotype was seen a few times. Its antigen remains unidentified. TCRdb fed the RACE reads into MiXCR, producing one record per CDR3 protein. This table holds tens of thousands of distinct CDR3 sequences, 8% to 10% found once.

The material sequenced was whole blood, taken in connection with sensitization to the hapten diphenylcyclopropenone (DPC). V and J are TRBV28 and TRBJ2-7; D gene uncertain. This TCR derives from a man in his forties or fifties with alopecia areata. Some clones in this sample may be carry-over from other donors' samples. For the CDR3, the DNA is TGTGCCAGCACGAGCGTCTCCTACGAGCAGTACTTC. Encoded protein: CASTSVSYEQYF.